The next 14 T cell receptor beta chains were all read from a single sample in a study of PD-1 blockade in classical Hodgkin lymphoma. Here immunoSEQ multiplex PCR was the method, and the copy in TCRdb shows in-frame clones only, minus some. The sample carries 4,000 to 4,500 clones, around 79% recorded once. Every single patient, without exception, relapsed after autologous stem cell transplantation, and brentuximab vedotin exposure varied. The authors purified CD4+ T cells from thawed PBMCs by magnetic negative selection. The sequencing used CD4+ T cells from blood, collected at baseline. These TCRs come from a human donor with classical Hodgkin lymphoma.

The chain joins TRBV11-2 to TRBJ2-3; TRBD2 agrees at 11 bases. J gave up 5 bases and V 5 bases, and 18 bases lay outside the gene matches. The CDR3 runs 19 residues. Germline CDR1 SGHAT, CDR2 FQNNGV. Here the CDR3 DNA reads TGTGCCAGCAGCGCCCACTTAGGGTTAGCGGGGGGGCCAAGAGATACGCAGTATTTT. Residues: CASSAHLGLAGGPRDTQYF.

J is TRBJ2-6 and V is TRBV11-2; D not certain. CDR3 length: 13 amino acids. V lost 5 bases, J lost 0 bases, and 2 bases lay in between. Germline CDR1 and CDR2: SGHAT and FQNNGV. The CDR3 reads CASSPSGANVLTF. CDR3 DNA: TGTGCCAGCAGCCCCTCTGGGGCCAACGTCCTGACTTTC.

The rearrangement links TRBV25-1 to TRBJ1-3; D might be TRBD1 (5 bases). V lost 4 bases and J lost 2, with 12 bases in between. The germline V gene encodes CDR1 MGHDK and CDR2 SYGVNS. This CDR3 contains 15 residues. DNA for the CDR3: TGTGCCAGCAGTGCTCTCGGGACGGCTGGAAACACCATATATTTT. Translating it yields CASSALGTAGNTIYF.

V and J are TRBV6-8 and TRBJ1-6; D perhaps matches TRBD1 (6 bases). CDR1 and CDR2 (germline): MNHGY, SAAAGT. The CDR3 covers 16 residues. Trimming stripped 4 bases from V and 9 bases from J, with 19 bases between. CDR3 residues: CASSSGEGDIVSPLHF. The DNA of the CDR3 is TGTGCCAGCAGTTCAGGGGAGGGGGATATCGTTTCACCCCTCCACTTT.

This chain joins TRBV7-8 and TRBJ2-1; D ambiguous. Deletions cut 5 bases from V and 0 bases from J, with 14 bases between. CDR3 length: 16 residues. Germline V gene data show CDR1 as SGHVS and CDR2 as FQNEAQ. CDR3: CASSPRQRASYNEQFF. For the CDR3, the DNA is TGTGCCAGCAGCCCCCGCCAGCGAGCCTCCTACAATGAGCAGTTCTTC.

The J gene is TRBJ1-6, the V gene TRBV7-1; D unresolved. TRBV7-1 qualifies as an ORF whose function is uncertain. The V and J ends lost 4 bases and 6 bases respectively, with 7 bases between them. This CDR3 has 13 amino acids. In DNA form, the CDR3 reads TGTGCCAGCAGCTTAGGGAGTAATTCACCCCTCCACTTT. As protein: CASSLGSNSPLHF.

This sequence joins TRBV5-1 and TRBJ1-2; 7 bases are a match to TRBD1. V lost 0 bases, J lost 8 bases, and 7 bases stayed unmatched. Germline CDR1 reads SGHRS; CDR2 reads YFSETQ. This CDR3 has 14 residues. CDR3 bases: TGCGCCAGCAGCTTGGGACAGGGATCAGGAGGCTACACCTTC. Encoded protein: CASSLGQGSGGYTF.

The V call is TRBV7-8, the J call TRBJ1-1, with D unresolved. The CDR3 is 11 amino acids. V lost 1 base, J lost 7 bases, and 4 bases lay in between. Germline CDR1 SGHVS, CDR2 FQNEAQ. The CDR3 bases are TGTGCCAGCAGCTTAGTCGGTGAAGCTTTCTTT. Protein: CASSLVGEAFF.

The chain couples TRBV30 to TRBJ1-6; the D is unclear. CDR1 and CDR2 (germline): GTSNPN, SVGIG (reference sequence). Trimming stripped 5 bases from V and 8 bases from J, with 10 bases between. The CDR3 is made up of 12 amino acids. CDR3 residues: CAWGLGDSPLHF. The DNA of the CDR3 is TGTGCCTGGGGATTGGGCGATTCACCCCTCCACTTT.

The V call is TRBV18, the J call TRBJ2-3; TRBD2 agrees at 15 bases. CDR1 is KGHSH and CDR2 is LQKENI in the germline V gene. The CDR3 totals 18 residues. The trim removed 0 bases at V and 2 bases at J, leaving 3 bases unmatched. The CDR3 coding sequence is TGTGCCAGCTCACCACCGGGACTAGCGGGGGGATACACAGATACGCAGTATTTT. Translating gives CASSPPGLAGGYTDTQYF.

The J gene is TRBJ1-2, the V gene TRBV7-2; D perhaps matches TRBD1 (6 bases). This CDR3 contains 19 residues. V was clipped by 1 base and J by 0 bases, with 21 bases between them. The V gene's germline CDR1 is SGHTA and CDR2 FQGNSA. The CDR3 nucleotides are TGTGCCAGCAGCTTAGGAGGGCAGGGGAGGAATCAAGCTAACTATGGCTACACCTTC. Residues: CASSLGGQGRNQANYGYTF.

The rearrangement uses TRBV9 and TRBJ2-5, with 9 bases lining up with TRBD1. CDR3 size: 18 residues. The germline V gene has CDR1 SGDLS and CDR2 YYNGEE. J gave up 2 bases and V 0 bases, and 11 bases lay outside the gene matches. CDR3 coding DNA: TGTGCCAGCAGCGTAGGAATATGGGACAGGGTAAAACAAGAGACCCAGTACTTC. The encoded protein is CASSVGIWDRVKQETQYF.

V is TRBV18 and J is TRBJ2-7; 7 positions agree with TRBD2. The CDR3 is 14 residues long. V gave up 3 bases and J gave up 6 bases; unmatched junction bases: 8. Germline loops: CDR1 KGHSH, CDR2 LQKENI. CDR3 protein: CASSPNSGAGEQYF. As DNA, the CDR3 is TGTGCCAGCTCACCGAACAGCGGGGCTGGCGAGCAGTACTTC.

The chain uses TRBV28 and TRBJ1-2, with D perhaps TRBD1 (5 bases). The CDR3 sequence is 18 residues long. The germline V gene encodes CDR1 MDHEN and CDR2 SYDVKM. Trimming pared 2 bases from V and 0 bases from J, leaving 19 bases between. The chain's CDR3 is CASSLRSGSRAPNYGYTF. The CDR3 DNA reads as TGTGCCAGCAGTTTAAGGAGCGGGAGCAGGGCACCTAACTATGGCTACACCTTC.